The present T cell receptor beta chain was sequenced within a study of control samples from healthy donors and cancer patients (dated by TCRdb to about 2020). Comment on this clone: Its antigen is currently not known. Per-base quality was not reported, and no clone a single base away is much larger than it.

Looking up the germline V gene yields CDR1 SGHTA and CDR2 FQGTGA. V and J are truncated by 2 bases and 5 bases respectively, leaving an intervening sequence of 15 bases. From the cysteine up to the phenylalanine, the CDR3 has a length of 15 residues. Only CDR3 DNA is held: 45 bases, read in frame from base 1. Libraries were built with the immunoSEQ multiplex PCR assay. TCRdb carries this immuneACCESS record with in-frame sequences only. Its versions omit some clonotypes, under half of them owing to an unresolved V gene in the studies checked, with the rest unexplained. A total of about 180,000 clones appear in this sample, around 90% of them only once. The ten top clones hold about 1.4% of the sample.

The clonotype was recovered from a man aged 30 to 39 in good health. The sample taken for sequencing was blood. The chain is made from TRBV7-3 and TRBJ2-5, with TRBD2 perhaps the D gene, on 6 matching bases. Read as DNA, the sequence is TGTGCCAGCAGCTTAGGGTATGGCGGGATTGAGACCCAGTACTTC. This gives the protein CASSLGYGGIETQYF.